This note documents a single T cell receptor (beta chain) sequence. The antigen remains unidentified. This sample is drawn from a study of T cell responses to AZD1222 COVID-19 vaccine. Notes on the study in general: Nearly half of unique spike-specific TCRs reportedly avoided B.1.351 and B.1.1.7 mutated regions.

This CDR3 region has 15 residues. Germline CDR1 and CDR2: SGHVS and FNYEAQ. V lost 4 bases, J lost 3 bases, and 14 bases lay in between. The repertoire was sequenced with immunoSEQ multiplex PCR; TCRdb's copy has only in-frame clones and lacks some. The sample holds over 45,000 clones, 89% seen once. The TCR comes from an adult who received the AZD1222 COVID-19 vaccine. The chain employs TRBV7-6 and TRBJ2-3; D perhaps matches TRBD2 (6 bases). The material was peripheral blood, obtained 28 days after the second AZD1222 dose. The CDR3 DNA follows: TGTGCCAGCAGCTCGCCCGGGGGAAGAACAGATACGCAGTATTTT. Translated, it gives CASSSPGGRTDTQYF.